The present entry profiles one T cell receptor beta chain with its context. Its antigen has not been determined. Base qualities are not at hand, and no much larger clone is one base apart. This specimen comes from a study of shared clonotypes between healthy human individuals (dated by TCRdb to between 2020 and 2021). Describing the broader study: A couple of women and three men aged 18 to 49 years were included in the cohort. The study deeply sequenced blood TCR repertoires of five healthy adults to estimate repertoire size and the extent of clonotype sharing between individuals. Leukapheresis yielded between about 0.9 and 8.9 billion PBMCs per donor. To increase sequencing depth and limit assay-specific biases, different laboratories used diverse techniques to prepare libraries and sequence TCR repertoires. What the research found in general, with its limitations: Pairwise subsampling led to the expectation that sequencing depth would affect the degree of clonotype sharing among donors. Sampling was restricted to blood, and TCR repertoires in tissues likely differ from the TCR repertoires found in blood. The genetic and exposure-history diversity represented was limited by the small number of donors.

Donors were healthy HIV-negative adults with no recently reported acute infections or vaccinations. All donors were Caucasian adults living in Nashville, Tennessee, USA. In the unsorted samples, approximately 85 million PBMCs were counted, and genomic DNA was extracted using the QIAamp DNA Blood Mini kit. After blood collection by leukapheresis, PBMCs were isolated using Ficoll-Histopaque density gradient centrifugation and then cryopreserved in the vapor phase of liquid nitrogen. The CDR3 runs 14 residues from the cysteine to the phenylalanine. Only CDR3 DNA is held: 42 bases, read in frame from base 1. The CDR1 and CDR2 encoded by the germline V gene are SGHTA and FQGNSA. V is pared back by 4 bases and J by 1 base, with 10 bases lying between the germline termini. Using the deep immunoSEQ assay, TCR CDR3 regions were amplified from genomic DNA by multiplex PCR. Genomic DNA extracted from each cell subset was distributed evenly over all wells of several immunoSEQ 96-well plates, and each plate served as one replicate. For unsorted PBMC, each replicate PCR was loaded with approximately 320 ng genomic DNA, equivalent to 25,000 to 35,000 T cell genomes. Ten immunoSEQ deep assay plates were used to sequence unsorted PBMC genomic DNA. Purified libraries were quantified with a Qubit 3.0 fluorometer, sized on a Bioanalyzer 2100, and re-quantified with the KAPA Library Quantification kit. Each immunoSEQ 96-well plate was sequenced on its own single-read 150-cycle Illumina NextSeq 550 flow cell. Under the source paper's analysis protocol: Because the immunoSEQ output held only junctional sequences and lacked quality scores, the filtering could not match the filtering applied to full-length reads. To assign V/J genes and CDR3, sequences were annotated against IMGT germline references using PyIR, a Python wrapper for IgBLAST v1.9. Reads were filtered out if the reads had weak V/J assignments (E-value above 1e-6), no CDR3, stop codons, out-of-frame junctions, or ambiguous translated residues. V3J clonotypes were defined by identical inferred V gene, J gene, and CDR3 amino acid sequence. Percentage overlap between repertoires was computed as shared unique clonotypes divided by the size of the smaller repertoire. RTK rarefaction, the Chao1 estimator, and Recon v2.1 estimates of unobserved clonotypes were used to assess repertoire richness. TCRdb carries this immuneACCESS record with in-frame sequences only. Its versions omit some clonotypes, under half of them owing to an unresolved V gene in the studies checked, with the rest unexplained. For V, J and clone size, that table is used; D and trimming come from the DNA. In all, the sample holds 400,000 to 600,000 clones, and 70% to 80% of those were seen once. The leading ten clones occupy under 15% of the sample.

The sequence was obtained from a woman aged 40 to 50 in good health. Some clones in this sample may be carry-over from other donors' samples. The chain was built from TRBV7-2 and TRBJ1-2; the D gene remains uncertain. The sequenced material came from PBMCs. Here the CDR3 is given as CASSSSGSNYGYTF. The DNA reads TGTGCCAGCAGCTCCTCCGGGAGTAACTATGGCTACACCTTC.